This T cell receptor (beta chain) is drawn from a study of Ad26.COV2.S vaccination and SARS-CoV-2 variants. The treatment was: 15 to 20 received Ad26.COV2.S at low or high dose, single or two shots; about 5 received placebo; per-sample allocation not given. Sampling was performed 63 days after the first vaccine or placebo injection. Assay: immunoSEQ multiplex PCR; the TCRdb copy retains only in-frame clones and omits some. Among about 410,000 clones listed, approximately 86% were seen once. Germline V gene data show CDR1 as LNHDA and CDR2 as SQIVND (reference sequence). Trimming removed 5 bases from V and 2 bases from J, with 14 bases in between. CDR3 length: 15 residues.

V and J are TRBV19 and TRBJ2-3, with a tentative D call TRBD2 (5 bases). The clonotype originates from a person aged 18-65 years who received the Ad26.COV2.S COVID-19 vaccine or a placebo. The material was peripheral blood, obtained in a trial of Ad26.COV2.S vaccine versus placebo. DNA for the CDR3: TGTGCCAGTAGTTTTTTCTCGGGGTTCACAGATACGCAGTATTTT. Translating it yields CASSFFSGFTDTQYF.